This T cell receptor (beta chain) originates from a study of cytotoxic CD8 clonotypes in ibrutinib-treated CLL. Turning to the study itself: 24 partial and 2 complete responses; at median about 63 months, about 14 remitted, about twelve progressed.

TCR beta library input comprised about 1.8 micrograms of genomic DNA from cryopreserved PBMCs. Study-level results: Public clonotypes, found uncommonly, either contracted or stayed stable on treatment.

This CDR3 is built from 10 residues. CDR1 and CDR2 from the germline V gene are DFQATT and SNEGSKA (reference sequence). The ends were cut back, 3 bases at V and 6 bases at J, with 5 bases in the middle. T cells were sequenced at a targeted depth of 1 in 200,000 to 1 in 1 million. Libraries were prepared by immunoSEQ multiplex PCR; TCRdb keeps only in-frame clonotypes and omits some of them. The sample yields around 200,000 clones, about four fifths seen once. On this clone: Its antigen is currently unknown. This CDR3 is also generated by other DNA sequences in the sample.

The source material was PBMCs, sampled after 12 months of ibrutinib treatment. V and J are TRBV20-1 and TRBJ2-5; D not resolved. The origin of this receptor is a human donor with chronic lymphocytic leukemia. The CDR3 region is CSASEQTQYF. For the CDR3, the DNA is TGCAGTGCTAGTGAACAGACCCAGTACTTC.